Below, 17 T cell receptor beta chains from the same sample are listed, as sequenced in a study of spatial heterogeneity in lung cancer. Study-wide results and caveats: Counts that tracked tumor mutation counts were those of expanded intratumoral alpha and beta TCRs.

Described time point: sample taken at primary tumor resection. TCRdb ran MiXCR on the 5' RACE reads and lists one entry per CDR3 protein. This sample has around 15,000 distinct CDR3 sequences, with about 6.8% found just once. Their target antigens are unknown. The sequenced sample was lung tumor tissue, obtained at surgery. Receptors were obtained from a female donor with early-stage non-small cell lung cancer.

The chain uses TRBV18 and TRBJ2-7; 9 nucleotides agree with TRBD1. Germline V gives CDR1 KGHSH, CDR2 LQKENI. The CDR3 is made up of 14 amino acids. After removal of 5 bases from V and 3 bases from J, the junction contained 5 bases not matched to a gene. In DNA form, the CDR3 reads TGTGCCAGCTCATCGGGACAGGGCGACTACGAGCAGTACTTC. Translating it yields CASSSGQGDYEQYF.

Written as DNA, the CDR3 is TGTGCCAGCAGCGCCCCCCGACAGGGCCAAGAGACCCAGTACTTC. Protein product: CASSAPRQGQETQYF. The chain carries TRBV28 and TRBJ2-5; TRBD1 agrees at 7 bases. V shed 6 bases, J shed 1 base, and the junction held 8 bases outside the gene matches. The CDR3 length is 15 residues. Germline loops: CDR1 MDHEN, CDR2 SYDVKM.

The chain is built from TRBV29-1 and TRBJ2-5; TRBD1 matches 11 bases. The V segment lost 4 bases and the J segment 5 bases; nucleotides outside the gene matches: 12. This CDR3 is built from 16 residues. The germline V gene has CDR1 SQVTM and CDR2 ANQGSEA. CDR3 bases: TGCAGCGTTGGAGCATGGACAGGGGGCAAAAGGGAGACCCAGTACTTC. It codes for CSVGAWTGGKRETQYF.

This clonotype showed up just a few times. V is TRBV4-2 and J is TRBJ2-7, with 9 bases identical to TRBD1. Germline lookup yields CDR1 LGHNA and CDR2 YNFKEQ. The CDR3 length is 16 residues. V was clipped by 4 bases and J by 6 bases; unmatched bases: 13. The CDR3 region is CASSPPPGTGPAEQYF. DNA of the CDR3: TGTGCCAGCAGCCCCCCCCCCGGGACAGGGCCCGCCGAGCAGTACTTC.

Relative to its sample, this clonotype is medium-sized. The rearrangement links TRBV9 to TRBJ2-3; TRBD2 matches at 7 bases. Germline-derived CDR1 and CDR2 are SGDLS and YYNGEE. V gave up 4 bases and J gave up 2 bases; unmatched junction bases: 13. The CDR3 sequence is 17 residues long. CDR3 residues: CASSPTTSLTYTDTQYF. For the CDR3, the DNA is TGTGCCAGCAGCCCAACGACTAGCCTGACCTACACAGATACGCAGTATTTT.

This clonotype was observed many times. The chain joins TRBV19 to TRBJ1-5, with D possibly being TRBD1 (5 bases). Germline CDR1 LNHDA, CDR2 SQIVND (reference sequence). CDR3 size: 16 residues. The V and J ends lost 4 bases and 0 bases respectively, with 13 bases between them. The CDR3 nucleotides are TGTGCCAGTAGTACCTTCCGGGGGGTTAGCAATCAGCCCCAGCATTTT. Amino acid sequence: CASSTFRGVSNQPQHF.

The chain is built from TRBV12-2 and TRBJ2-3. TRBV12-2 is flagged as a pseudogene. The CDR3 extends over 16 amino acids. CDR3 sequence: CASRPRTTYYIDTQYF. DNA for the CDR3: TGTGCAAGTCGCCCCCGTACAACGTATTATATCGATACGCAGTATTTT.

This clonotype showed up many times. V gene TRBV18 combines with J gene TRBJ2-7; D may be TRBD1 (5 bases). There are 12 residues in the CDR3. V lost 5 bases, J lost 4 bases, and 9 bases lay in between. Looked up from germline, CDR1 is KGHSH and CDR2 is LQKENI. CDR3 residues: CASSVQGYEQYF. In DNA form, the CDR3 reads TGTGCCAGCTCAGTTCAGGGTTACGAGCAGTACTTC.

In this sample, this clonotype turned up many times. The chain employs TRBV28 and TRBJ2-4, with TRBD2 matching over 12 bases. Germline V gene sequence: CDR1 MDHEN, CDR2 SYDVKM. This CDR3 is built from 14 residues. Germline trimming cut 4 bases from V and 8 bases from J; bases unmatched to any gene: 3. The CDR3 region is CASSSRTSGDIQYF. DNA for the CDR3: TGTGCCAGCAGTTCTCGGACTAGCGGGGACATTCAGTACTTC.

This clonotype is medium-sized. The chain combines TRBV12-3 or TRBV12-4 with TRBJ2-3, with TRBD2 identical over 13 bases. The CDR3 loop spans 18 amino acids. Trimming at V came to 7 bases and at J to 0 bases, leaving 10 bases not matched to a gene. The CDR3 DNA reads TGTGCCAGCACCCGGACTAGCGGGGGCACGATAAGCACAGATACGCAGTATTTT. It yields the protein CASTRTSGGTISTDTQYF.

Many counts were recorded for this clonotype. The chain links TRBV7-9 to TRBJ2-7; 9 bases are shared with TRBD1. Germline CDR1 reads SEHNR; CDR2 reads FQNEAQ (reference sequence). The CDR3 is 13 residues long. Losses at the gene ends were 4 bases for V and 6 bases for J; bases not matched to a gene: 4. For the CDR3, the DNA is TGTGCCAGCAGCTCCATGGGACAGGGCGAGCAGTACTTC. This codes for CASSSMGQGEQYF.

This clonotype was counted only a few times. The chain uses TRBV19 and TRBJ2-3, with D possibly being TRBD1 or TRBD2 (5 bases each). V lost 5 bases and J 2 bases, leaving 14 bases between the germline ends. Per the germline V gene, CDR1 is LNHDA and CDR2 is SQIVND (reference sequence). The CDR3 totals 15 residues. The DNA for the CDR3 is TGTGCCAGTAGTCACCTCGAGGGGACCACAGATACGCAGTATTTT. The encoded protein is CASSHLEGTTDTQYF.

This clonotype has ten or more counts. The J gene is TRBJ1-1, the V gene TRBV20-1; D gene ambiguous. There are 12 residues in the CDR3. Between the trimmed V and J ends, which lost 4 bases and 0 bases, there was a span of 6 bases. Germline values: CDR1 DFQATT, CDR2 SNEGSKA (reference sequence). The CDR3 bases are TGCAGTGCTACCAGTTTGAACACTGAAGCTTTCTTT. As protein: CSATSLNTEAFF.

This clonotype has more than one count but fewer than ten. This may come from a read error, since a much larger clone is one base off. V gene TRBV18 combines with J gene TRBJ2-3, with a tentative D call TRBD1 (6 bases). The J call is in doubt because the DNA end fits TRBJ1-5 better. Germline V gene sequence: CDR1 KGHSH, CDR2 LQKENI. CDR3 length: 14 amino acids. CDR3 loop: CASSPDRVTDTQHF. DNA for the CDR3: TGTGCCAGCTCACCGGACAGAGTCACAGATACGCAGCATTTT.

This clonotype appeared many times. This chain connects TRBV27 to TRBJ1-1; TRBD1 might be the D (6 bases). Trimming removed 6 bases at V and 6 bases at J, with 17 bases between. The CDR3 is 14 residues long. Germline CDR1 MNHEY, CDR2 SMNVEV (reference sequence). CDR3: CASSTLGGFAEAFF. Written as DNA, the CDR3 is TGTGCCAGCAGCACCCTGGGGGGCTTCGCTGAAGCTTTCTTT.

This clonotype was found many times. V is TRBV20-1 and J is TRBJ2-3; 9 bases map to TRBD1. The CDR3 loop spans 16 amino acids. The germline V gene has CDR1 DFQATT and CDR2 SNEGSKA (reference sequence). The V segment lost 0 bases and the J segment 4 bases; nucleotides outside the gene matches: 8. The CDR3 loop is CSARDGGTGMADTQYF. The CDR3 DNA is TGCAGTGCTAGAGACGGAGGGACAGGGATGGCAGATACGCAGTATTTT.

This clonotype was picked up many times. This sequence joins TRBV9 and TRBJ2-7, with D perhaps TRBD2 (6 bases). Trimming took 0 bases from V and 2 from J, leaving 6 bases between them. The CDR3 is 13 amino acids. CDR1 is SGDLS, CDR2 YYNGEE, per germline. The CDR3 nucleotides are TGTGCCAGCAGCGTAGGACTAGCCTACGAGCAGTACTTC. This translates into CASSVGLAYEQYF.